Presented here are 19 T cell receptor beta chains from one specimen sequenced in a study of T-cell reconstitution after alpha-beta-depleted transplantation in children. Preparing the TCRbeta library involved the use of unique molecular identifiers. MiXCR was run by TCRdb on the PCR reads, yielding one entry per CDR3 protein. The table shows over 200,000 distinct CDR3 sequences, with roughly 8.3% occurring only once. The sample here was PBMCs, mostly from graft donor cells, taken 360 days after TCRalphabeta/CD19-depleted stem cell transplant. These receptors all come from a male patient between 2 and 9 years old who had a stem cell transplant for acute myeloid leukemia, so the T cells may come from the graft donor.

This CDR3 is CASSQGAYEQYV. The CDR3 DNA reads as TGTGCCAGCTCACAGGGGGCCTACGAGCAGTACGTC. This sequence joins TRBV18 and TRBJ2-7; tentative D call: TRBD1 (6 bases). This CDR3 contains 12 residues. Between the trimmed V and J ends, which lost 4 bases and 2 bases, there was a span of 6 bases. Germline V CDR1 and CDR2: KGHSH, LQKENI.

This clonotype was counted at least ten times. The J gene is TRBJ2-3, the V gene TRBV11-2, with 10 positions matching TRBD2. Trimming at V came to 3 bases and at J to 8 bases, leaving 20 bases not matched to a gene. Germline values: CDR1 SGHAT, CDR2 FQNNGV. CDR3 length: 19 residues. In DNA form, the CDR3 reads TGTGCCAGCAGCTTCACAAGCGGGGGGGAGACACGGGTACAGCGTACGCAGTATTTT. Protein: CASSFTSGGETRVQRTQYF.

This rearrangement joins TRBV10-3 to TRBJ2-5; 8 bases align to TRBD1. This CDR3 contains 15 residues. The V gene's germline CDR1 is ENHRY and CDR2 SYGVKD. The V gene end was trimmed by 4 bases and the J gene end by 0 bases; junction bases not matched to a gene: 4. Here the CDR3 reads CAISGGTGNQETQYF. CDR3 DNA: TGTGCCATCAGTGGCGGGACAGGCAACCAAGAGACCCAGTACTTC.

This clonotype was counted at least ten times. This chain uses TRBV29-1 with TRBJ1-1, with no clear D. Trimming left V 4 bases short and J 0 bases short, with 9 bases between. Germline V lookup: CDR1 SQVTM, CDR2 ANQGSEA. The CDR3 contains 13 residues. CDR3 loop: CSVVQRLNTEAFF. The CDR3 nucleotides are TGCAGCGTTGTACAGAGGTTGAACACTGAAGCTTTCTTT.

This clonotype has only a few counts. The V and J genes are TRBV19 and TRBJ2-7; D gene uncertain. V shed 9 bases and J shed 9 bases, with 18 bases lying between them. CDR3 size: 12 residues. Germline CDR1 reads LNHDA; CDR2 reads SQIVND (reference sequence). For the CDR3, the DNA is TGTGCCAGATCTTGGGCACCAGGCGGGCAGTACTTC. It specifies CARSWAPGGQYF.

This clonotype was observed at least ten times. V gene TRBV7-9 combines with J gene TRBJ2-3; 7 nucleotides agree with TRBD1. This CDR3 is 13 amino acids long. Germline values: CDR1 SEHNR, CDR2 FQNEAQ (reference sequence). V shed 4 bases and J 5 bases; nucleotides not matched to a gene: 3. The CDR3 nucleotides are TGTGCCAGCAGCTACAGGGGAAGAGATACGCAGTATTTT. It is translated as CASSYRGRDTQYF.

This clonotype has just a few counts. V and J are TRBV29-1 and TRBJ2-3; D not resolved. The CDR3 covers 15 residues. Germline-derived CDR1 and CDR2 are SQVTM and ANQGSEA. The V and J ends lost 0 bases and 3 bases respectively, with 13 bases between them. CDR3 sequence reads: CSVEDTVPVTDTQYF. CDR3 DNA: TGCAGCGTTGAAGATACGGTTCCCGTTACAGATACGCAGTATTTT.

This clonotype was seen a few times. The chain carries TRBV11-2 and TRBJ2-7; D gene unclear. Germline assignment: CDR1 SGHAT and CDR2 FQNNGV. V was trimmed by 5 bases and J by 6 bases, leaving 17 bases between them. The CDR3 spans 14 residues. CDR3 coding DNA: TGTGCCAGCAGCCCCGGTGCTAGGGTCATCGAGCAGTACTTC. Encoded protein: CASSPGARVIEQYF. The complete variable domain, with remaining parts taken from reference TRBV11-2 and TRBJ2-7, reads EAGVAQSPRYKIIEKRQSVAFWCNPISGHATLYWYQQILGQGPKLLIQFQNNGVVDDSQLPKDRFSAERLKGVDSTLKIQPAKLEDSAVYLCASSPGARVIEQYFGPGTRLTVT.

This clonotype has just a few counts. A read error may produce the germline difference seen at one junction end. The rearrangement joins TRBV7-7 to TRBJ2-2; 9 nucleotides match TRBD1. The CDR3 runs to 18 residues. Germline CDR1 reads SSHAT; CDR2 reads FNYEAQ (reference sequence). The CDR3 DNA reads TGTGCTAGCAGCTTAGCCGGGACAGGGAGGACGAACACCGGGGAGCTGTTTTTT. Translated, it gives CASSLAGTGRTNTGELFF.

This clonotype was detected only a few times. The J gene is TRBJ2-3, the V gene TRBV19; 8 nucleotides agree with TRBD2. V dropped 1 base and J dropped 3; count of bases not matched to a gene: 3. The CDR3 runs to 15 residues. CDR1 and CDR2 from the germline V gene are LNHDA and SQIVND (reference sequence). CDR3 sequence (DNA): TGTGCCAGTAGTATAGCGGGGGGGCGGACAGATACGCAGTATTTT. This encodes CASSIAGGRTDTQYF.

This clonotype was seen a few times. The genes are TRBV5-5 and TRBJ1-1, with no clear D. Looked up from germline, CDR1 is SGHKS and CDR2 is YYEKEE (reference sequence). With 4 bases removed from V and 3 bases from J, the gap between germline ends came to 22 bases. The CDR3 extends over 17 amino acids. DNA of the CDR3: TGTGCCAGCAGCAGACGGGTGGATTGGGTCGTGTACACTGAAGCTTTCTTT. It codes for CASSRRVDWVVYTEAFF.

This clonotype appeared many times. This rearrangement joins TRBV15 to TRBJ2-3; possibly TRBD2 for D (5 bases). Deletions cut 1 base from V and 0 bases from J, with 5 bases between. Germline values: CDR1 LNHNV, CDR2 YYDKDF (reference sequence). The CDR3 has 14 residues. The DNA of the CDR3 is TGTGCCACCAGCAGAGGACTAAGCACAGATACGCAGTATTTT. It encodes CATSRGLSTDTQYF.

This clonotype has a count of ten or more. This chain connects TRBV20-1 to TRBJ1-5, with 7 bases matching TRBD1. The CDR3 runs to 14 residues. After removal of 5 bases from V and 7 bases from J, the junction contained 11 bases not matched to a gene. Germline CDR1 is DFQATT and CDR2 is SNEGSKA (reference sequence). The CDR3: CSAADRTRRQPQHF. In DNA form, the CDR3 reads TGCAGTGCTGCGGACAGGACTAGGAGGCAGCCCCAGCATTTT.

This clonotype showed up just a few times. V and J are TRBV28 and TRBJ1-2; 9 nucleotides agree with TRBD1. The ends lost 3 bases at V and 4 bases at J; junction bases unmatched: 9. The CDR3 covers 16 residues. Germline loops: CDR1 MDHEN, CDR2 SYDVKM. The CDR3 loop reads CASSFTGTGRGYGYTF. In DNA form, the CDR3 reads TGTGCCAGCAGTTTCACCGGGACAGGGAGGGGCTATGGCTACACCTTC.

In regard to this clonotype: It may be a read error: a sequence one base away is much more abundant. This chain links TRBV29-1 with TRBJ2-1; no definite D call. V gave up 4 bases and J gave up 10 bases, with 14 bases separating them. The germline CDR1 and CDR2 sequences are SQVTM and ANQGSEA. The CDR3 totals 12 residues. The CDR3 sequence: CSVAGRVEEQFF. DNA of the CDR3: TGCAGCGTTGCGGGTCGGGTTGAAGAGCAGTTCTTC.

This clonotype was detected ten times or more. The V gene is TRBV6-6, the J gene TRBJ1-5; D gene unclear. The CDR3 contains 13 residues. The V end was cut by 7 bases, the J end by 2 bases, with 9 bases between. Germline lookup yields CDR1 MNHNY and CDR2 SVGAGI (reference sequence). Here the CDR3 reads CASTTQGNQPQHF. The CDR3 region has the DNA TGTGCCAGCACCACGCAGGGCAATCAGCCCCAGCATTTT.

The chain carries TRBV7-9 and TRBJ2-1; D is perhaps TRBD2 (5 bases). V lost 5 bases, J lost 8 bases, and 19 bases lay in between. This CDR3 contains 15 residues. Germline loops: CDR1 SEHNR, CDR2 FQNEAQ (reference sequence). CDR3 residues: CASSLGLLTADEQFF. The CDR3 DNA is TGTGCCAGCAGCCTAGGACTGCTGACGGCCGATGAGCAGTTCTTC.

This clonotype showed up many times. The chain couples TRBV4-1 to TRBJ2-5; D is possibly TRBD2 (5 bases). V lost 1 base, J lost 2 bases, and 8 bases lay in between. Germline values: CDR1 MGHRA, CDR2 YSYEKL. There are 14 residues in the CDR3. The CDR3: CASSQGQRQETQYF. The CDR3 DNA follows: TGCGCCAGCAGCCAAGGGCAGCGGCAAGAGACCCAGTACTTC.

This clonotype was found a few times. V gene TRBV6-1 combines with J gene TRBJ2-3, with 10 bases matching TRBD2. The CDR3 loop spans 16 amino acids. Germline CDR1 reads MNHNS; CDR2 reads SASEGT. V lost 5 bases and J lost 5; bases outside the gene matches: 10. The CDR3 protein is CASSQMVLAGVDTQYF. DNA for the CDR3: TGTGCCAGCAGTCAAATGGTGCTAGCGGGAGTAGATACGCAGTATTTT.